A single sample gave rise to the 30 T cell receptor beta chains below, sequenced in a study of OX40 agonist ivuxolimab in advanced cancers. Generated by immunoSEQ multiplex PCR, the TCRdb table keeps only in-frame clones and is missing some. The sample has tens of thousands of clones, around 92% seen once. The source material was CD4+ or CD8+ T cells sorted from blood, sampled in a trial of the OX40 agonist ivuxolimab. These receptors were collected from an adult with an advanced solid tumor such as melanoma, head and neck, liver or kidney cancer.

The chain couples TRBV30 to TRBJ2-3; D perhaps matches TRBD1 (5 bases). The V and J ends lost 0 bases and 3 bases respectively, with 13 bases between them. Germline loops: CDR1 GTSNPN, CDR2 SVGIG (reference sequence). The CDR3 is made up of 15 amino acids. The CDR3 DNA is TGTGCCTGGAGTGTCATCAAAAGGGGAACAGATACGCAGTATTTT. Its translation: CAWSVIKRGTDTQYF.

The chain has TRBV7-9 and TRBJ2-5, with TRBD2 matching over 7 bases. In germline, CDR1 is SEHNR, CDR2 FQNEAQ (reference sequence). The CDR3 loop spans 14 amino acids. V trimming: 3 bases; J trimming: 3 bases; junction bases outside the gene matches: 4. CDR3 DNA: TGTGCCAGCAGCTTCCCCCGGGAGGAAGAGACCCAGTACTTC. It yields the protein CASSFPREEETQYF. Combining the CDR3 with reference TRBV7-9 and TRBJ2-5 gives the whole variable domain DTGVSQNPRHKITKRGQNVTFRCDPISEHNRLYWYRQTLGQGPEFLTYFQNEAQLEKSRLLSDRFSAERPKGSFSTLEIQRTEQGDSAMYLCASSFPREEETQYFGPGTRLLVL.

This chain connects TRBV11-2 to TRBJ2-1; D is uncertain. The V end lost 4 bases, the J end lost 8 bases, and 18 bases lay between the germline ends. Germline lookup yields CDR1 SGHAT and CDR2 FQNNGV. The CDR3 length is 15 residues. For the CDR3, the DNA is TGTGCCAGCAGCTCCCGTCCACGAGAGGTCGATGAGCAGTTCTTC. This codes for CASSSRPREVDEQFF. Using reference TRBV11-2 and TRBJ2-1 for the parts outside the CDR3, the full variable domain is EAGVAQSPRYKIIEKRQSVAFWCNPISGHATLYWYQQILGQGPKLLIQFQNNGVVDDSQLPKDRFSAERLKGVDSTLKIQPAKLEDSAVYLCASSSRPREVDEQFFGPGTRLTVL.

The V gene is TRBV19, the J gene TRBJ2-7; D gene uncertain. V was shortened by 3 bases and J by 3 bases, with 18 bases between the two germline ends. Germline loops: CDR1 LNHDA, CDR2 SQIVND (reference sequence). The CDR3 length is 16 residues. The CDR3 protein is CASSIHPTLGYYEQYF. The CDR3 DNA sequence: TGTGCCAGTAGTATCCACCCAACCCTGGGTTACTACGAGCAGTACTTC.

The V and J genes are TRBV5-6 and TRBJ2-2; D unresolved. Trimming removed 0 bases at V and 6 bases at J, with 3 bases between. The CDR3 is 12 amino acids. CDR1 is SGHDT and CDR2 is YYEEEE in the germline V gene. CDR3 sequence reads: CASSLVPGELFF. The CDR3, as DNA: TGTGCCAGCAGCTTGGTCCCCGGGGAGCTGTTTTTT.

Judged by abundance, this clone is medium-sized. The V gene is TRBV13, the J gene TRBJ2-7; D gene unclear. Trimming shortened V by 2 bases and J by 3 bases, and 8 bases separated the two germline ends. Germline CDR1 and CDR2: PRHDT and FYEKMQ (reference sequence). The CDR3 totals 13 residues. CDR3 region: CASSLLGDYEQYF. The CDR3 DNA sequence: TGTGCCAGCAGCTTACTAGGAGACTACGAGCAGTACTTC.

V usage is TRBV7-9 and J usage is TRBJ1-5; D is uncertain. V lost 3 bases and J lost 4, with 4 bases in between. This CDR3 is built from 12 residues. Germline CDR1 is SEHNR and CDR2 is FQNEAQ (reference sequence). CDR3 loop: CASSFGNQPQHF. In nucleotides, the CDR3 is TGTGCCAGCAGCTTCGGTAATCAGCCCCAGCATTTT.

The chain joins TRBV28 to TRBJ1-3; no definite D call. CDR3 length: 14 amino acids. Per the germline V gene, CDR1 is MDHEN and CDR2 is SYDVKM. V gave up 3 bases and J gave up 3 bases, with 9 bases separating them. CDR3: CASSLEGSGNTIYF. CDR3 DNA sequence: TGTGCCAGCAGTTTGGAGGGCAGTGGAAACACCATATATTTT. Using reference TRBV28 and TRBJ1-3 for the parts outside the CDR3, the full variable domain is DVKVTQSSRYLVKRTGEKVFLECVQDMDHENMFWYRQDPGLGLRLIYFSYDVKMKEKGDIPEGYSVSREKKERFSLILESASTNQTSMYLCASSLEGSGNTIYFGEGSWLTVV.

V gene TRBV27 combines with J gene TRBJ2-5, with TRBD1 identical over 9 bases. Gene TRBJ2-7 matches the end of the DNA better, so the J call may be wrong. This CDR3 is 14 amino acids long. Germline V gene lookup returns CDR1 MNHEY and CDR2 SMNVEV (reference sequence). In DNA, the CDR3 is TGTGCCAGCAGTCCCACGGACAGGGGCGACGAGCAGTACTTC. Encoded protein: CASSPTDRGDEQYF.

Here the CDR3 reads CASSRGGLETQYF. CDR3 coding DNA: TGTGCCAGCAGCCGGGGGGGGCTGGAGACCCAGTACTTC. The chain joins TRBV13 to TRBJ2-5; 8 nucleotides align to TRBD2. J gave up 5 bases and V 5 bases, and 4 bases lay outside the gene matches. The CDR3 loop spans 13 amino acids. Looked up from germline, CDR1 is PRHDT and CDR2 is FYEKMQ (reference sequence).

The chain employs TRBV15 and TRBJ2-1; maybe TRBD1 (5 bases). With 5 bases removed from V and 8 bases from J, the gap between germline ends came to 16 bases. Germline CDR1 reads LNHNV; CDR2 reads YYDKDF (reference sequence). The CDR3 has 14 residues. The CDR3 reads CATSFLGVVDEQFF. CDR3 coding DNA: TGTGCCACCAGCTTCCTAGGGGTGGTGGATGAGCAGTTCTTC.

The chain is built from TRBV9 and TRBJ1-2, with 10 bases matching TRBD1. With V trimmed by 0 bases and J by 3 bases, 5 bases remained unmatched. CDR1 is SGDLS, CDR2 YYNGEE, per germline. This CDR3 has 16 amino acids. This CDR3 reads CASSVEAGTGDYGYTF. DNA for the CDR3: TGTGCCAGCAGCGTAGAGGCAGGGACAGGGGACTATGGCTACACCTTC.

The chain links TRBV4-3 to TRBJ2-1, with unresolved D. The V end was cut by 0 bases, the J end by 4 bases, with 13 bases between. The CDR3 is 16 amino acids. The germline V gene has CDR1 LGHNA and CDR2 YSLEER. CDR3 protein: CASSQEGLIYYNEQFF. CDR3 DNA: TGCGCCAGCAGCCAAGAGGGCTTAATTTATTACAATGAGCAGTTCTTC.

This clone is a singleton in its sample. The chain links TRBV2 to TRBJ2-7; a weak D match, TRBD2 (5 bases). Germline V lookup: CDR1 SNHLY, CDR2 FYNNEI. There are 13 residues in the CDR3. The ends were cut back, 4 bases at V and 4 bases at J, with 11 bases in the middle. The CDR3 sequence: CASSVRGAYEQYF. The CDR3 DNA sequence: TGTGCCAGCAGTGTTCGGGGTGCGTACGAGCAGTACTTC. The whole variable domain, filled in from reference TRBV2 and TRBJ2-7, reads EPEVTQTPSHQVTQMGQEVILRCVPISNHLYFYWYRQILGQKVEFLVSFYNNEISEKSEIFDDQFSVERPDGSNFTLKIRSTKLEDSAMYFCASSVRGAYEQYFGPGTRLTVT.

The chain uses TRBV5-6 and TRBJ2-5, with TRBD1 as a possible D gene (6 bases). The CDR3 is 18 residues long. V dropped 4 bases and J dropped 7 bases, with 29 bases sitting between them. CDR1 and CDR2 (germline): SGHDT, YYEEEE. The DNA for the CDR3 is TGTGCCAGCAGCACCCTTCCTTCAGGGGCCGGGGTCGGAGGGACCCAGTACTTC. Residues: CASSTLPSGAGVGGTQYF.

The V and J genes are TRBV28 and TRBJ1-5; D gene unclear. This CDR3 spans 14 amino acids. Germline values: CDR1 MDHEN, CDR2 SYDVKM. With 3 bases removed from V and 1 base from J, the gap between germline ends came to 7 bases. CDR3 bases: TGTGCCAGCAGTTTGCGTCTCAGCAATCAGCCCCAGCATTTT. It is translated as CASSLRLSNQPQHF.

DNA for the CDR3: TGTGCCAGCAGATCAGGGGTCTCTAGCACAGATACGCAGTATTTT. Amino acid sequence: CASRSGVSSTDTQYF. The J gene is TRBJ2-3, the V gene TRBV21-1; the table's D call of TRBD1 was not tested on the DNA. TRBV21-1 is a recognized pseudogene. The CDR3 extends over 15 amino acids.

The rearrangement joins TRBV5-4 to TRBJ2-5; D tentatively reads TRBD1 or TRBD2 (5 bases each). V was clipped by 2 bases and J by 1 base, with 18 bases between them. This CDR3 has 17 residues. CDR1 and CDR2 (germline): SGHNT, YYREEE (reference sequence). This chain's CDR3 is CASSLSPGASFQETQYF. As DNA, the CDR3 is TGTGCCAGCAGCTTAAGTCCCGGGGCGAGCTTCCAAGAGACCCAGTACTTC.

The chain has TRBV4-3 and TRBJ1-3; D unresolved. The CDR3 is made up of 13 amino acids. V lost 4 bases, J lost 4 bases, and 8 bases lay in between. Germline V CDR1 and CDR2: LGHNA, YSLEER. The chain's CDR3 is CASSLSEGNTIYF. The CDR3 DNA reads TGCGCCAGCAGCCTCTCAGAGGGAAACACCATATATTTT.

V usage is TRBV7-8 and J usage is TRBJ1-5; D not certain. The germline V gene encodes CDR1 SGHVS and CDR2 FQNEAQ. The CDR3 sequence is 15 residues long. The ends were cut back, 7 bases at V and 0 bases at J, with 13 bases in the middle. CDR3 loop: CASTPDLYSNQPQHF. CDR3 sequence (DNA): TGTGCCAGCACCCCCGACTTGTATAGCAATCAGCCCCAGCATTTT.

This chain links TRBV28 with TRBJ1-4; D is perhaps TRBD1 (5 bases). The length of the CDR3 is 15 residues. The V end lost 5 bases, the J end lost 0 bases, and 10 bases lay between the germline ends. Per germline, CDR1 MDHEN and CDR2 SYDVKM. The CDR3 coding sequence is TGTGCCAGCAGTGAGGACACTGCAACTAATGAAAAACTGTTTTTT. Translated: CASSEDTATNEKLFF. The full variable domain, its missing parts supplied by reference TRBV28 and TRBJ1-4, is DVKVTQSSRYLVKRTGEKVFLECVQDMDHENMFWYRQDPGLGLRLIYFSYDVKMKEKGDIPEGYSVSREKKERFSLILESASTNQTSMYLCASSEDTATNEKLFFGSGTQLSVL.

V usage is TRBV27 and J usage is TRBJ2-1, with 13 positions matching TRBD2. The V gene's germline CDR1 is MNHEY and CDR2 SMNVEV (reference sequence). After removal of 3 bases from V and 8 bases from J, the junction contained 19 bases not matched to a gene. This CDR3 comprises 20 residues. CDR3 loop: CASSFSPSGTSGIAVYEQFF. The CDR3 DNA sequence: TGTGCCAGCAGTTTCTCCCCTTCGGGGACTAGCGGGATTGCAGTATATGAGCAGTTCTTC.

The J gene is TRBJ2-3, the V gene TRBV9, with 12 bases matching TRBD2. CDR3 length: 15 amino acids. The J segment lost 5 bases and the V segment lost 4 bases, leaving 5 bases of the junction unmatched. CDR1 and CDR2 (germline): SGDLS, YYNGEE. In DNA form, the CDR3 reads TGTGCCAGCAGCACCGGGACTAGCGGGCTAGATACGCAGTATTTT. Protein product: CASSTGTSGLDTQYF.

The genes are TRBV6-1 and TRBJ2-7; 14 bases match TRBD2. Trimming removed 7 bases from V and 7 bases from J; junction bases left unmatched: 9. CDR1 and CDR2 (germline): MNHNS, SASEGT. The CDR3 has 15 residues. The CDR3 DNA sequence: TGTGCCAGCACGACTAGCGGGAGGGCCGGATTAGAGCAGTACTTC. The encoded protein is CASTTSGRAGLEQYF.

This rearrangement joins TRBV2 to TRBJ2-1; a weak D match, TRBD2 (6 bases). Germline V gene data show CDR1 as SNHLY and CDR2 as FYNNEI. CDR3 size: 13 residues. The V end lost 3 bases, the J end lost 8 bases, and 11 bases lay between the germline ends. The CDR3, as DNA: TGTGCCAGCAGTGAGACTAGTTGGGATGAGCAGTTCTTC. The encoded protein is CASSETSWDEQFF.

The chain is built from TRBV19 and TRBJ2-3, with D unresolved. Trimming pared 3 bases from V and 0 bases from J, leaving 13 bases between. The CDR3 spans 16 residues. Per germline, CDR1 LNHDA and CDR2 SQIVND (reference sequence). The DNA for the CDR3 is TGTGCCAGTAGTATCGGGCCCGACCCTAGCACAGATACGCAGTATTTT. Translation: CASSIGPDPSTDTQYF.

The chain uses TRBV7-9 and TRBJ2-1; D gene unclear. In germline, CDR1 is SEHNR, CDR2 FQNEAQ (reference sequence). CDR3 length equals 14 residues. With 4 bases removed from V and 0 bases from J, the gap between germline ends came to 7 bases. This CDR3 is CASSSSGSYNEQFF. The CDR3 coding sequence is TGTGCCAGCAGCTCGTCAGGCTCCTACAATGAGCAGTTCTTC. The full variable domain, rest sourced from reference TRBV7-9 and TRBJ2-1, is DTGVSQNPRHKITKRGQNVTFRCDPISEHNRLYWYRQTLGQGPEFLTYFQNEAQLEKSRLLSDRFSAERPKGSFSTLEIQRTEQGDSAMYLCASSSSGSYNEQFFGPGTRLTVL.

The chain links TRBV5-3 to TRBJ2-6, with TRBD1 matching over 7 bases. TRBV5-3 qualifies as an ORF whose function is uncertain. The junction had 6 bases not matched to a gene; V was cut back by 3 bases and J by 0 bases. The CDR3 is 17 residues long. The chain's CDR3 is CARSSYRGSSGANVLTF. DNA of the CDR3: TGTGCCAGAAGCTCTTACAGGGGTTCCTCTGGGGCCAACGTCCTGACTTTC.

The chain combines TRBV28 with TRBJ2-7; possible D gene TRBD1, 6 bases. Trimming took off 5 bases at V and 3 bases at J, with 17 bases between the two ends. This CDR3 has 15 residues. Per germline, CDR1 MDHEN and CDR2 SYDVKM. The CDR3 DNA reads TGTGCCAGCAGTCCCAGGGGTATGCTTAGCTACGAGCAGTACTTC. Protein sequence: CASSPRGMLSYEQYF.

In regard to this clone: An end of the junction does not agree with germline; a read error may underlie this. The chain joins TRBV7-7 to TRBJ2-5; D may be TRBD2 (7 bases). CDR3 size: 14 residues. CDR1 and CDR2 from the germline V gene are SSHAT and FNYEAQ (reference sequence). CDR3 region: CASSLGGVQETQYF. The CDR3 nucleotides read TGTGCTAGCAGCTTAGGGGGGGTCCAAGAGACCCAGTACTTC.